A selection of T cell receptor beta chains follows, all from one sample in a study of cytotoxic CD8 clonotypes in ibrutinib-treated CLL. Assay: immunoSEQ multiplex PCR; the TCRdb copy retains only in-frame clones and omits some. Of approximately 350,000 clones listed, 67% are singletons. Sample: PBMCs, taken after 36 months of ibrutinib treatment. The receptors shown here come from a human donor with chronic lymphocytic leukemia. Both conserved end residues are part of each CDR3. The D gene is left open where the match is weak. The size of a clone is reported for some rows only, either as once, few or many, or as a class for expanded clones.

V: TRBV7-9; size: -; D: -; J: TRBJ1-2; DNA: TGTGCCAGCAGCGCAGGGGACTATGGCTACACCTTC; CDR3: CASSAGDYGYTF
V: TRBV9; size: -; D: TRBD2; J: TRBJ2-1; DNA: TGTGCCAGCAGCGCTCAGACTAGCGCCTACAATGAGCAGTTCTTC; CDR3: CASSAQTSAYNEQFF
V: TRBV11-2; size: -; D: -; J: TRBJ2-3; DNA: TGTGCCAGCAGCCTGGGGCGGGCAACCACAGATACGCAGTATTTT; CDR3: CASSLGRATTDTQYF
V: TRBV5-4; size: -; D: -; J: TRBJ1-2; DNA: TGTGCCAGCAGCTTGGCGGGGGGCCGGCCCCTCTATGGCTACACCTTC; CDR3: CASSLAGGRPLYGYTF
V: TRBV20-1; size: -; D: -; J: TRBJ1-1; DNA: TGCAGTGCGCGGCCCTTTGAAGCTTTCTTT; CDR3: CSARPFEAFF
V: TRBV6-5; size: -; D: -; J: TRBJ1-5; DNA: TGTGCCAGCGGTTCGTATCAGCCCCAGCATTTT; CDR3: CASGSYQPQHF
V: TRBV7-8; size: -; D: -; J: TRBJ2-3; DNA: TGTGCCAGCAGCTTAGGGGGCAACGTAGATACGCAGTATTTT; CDR3: CASSLGGNVDTQYF
V: TRBV19; size: -; D: -; J: TRBJ2-1; DNA: TGTGCCAGTAGTATAGGGCCAACTCTGTTCTTC; CDR3: CASSIGPTLFF
V: TRBV7-9; size: -; D: TRBD1; J: TRBJ2-7; DNA: TGTGCCAGCAGCCCCAGACAGGGATCAAGGGTCTACGAGCAGTACTTC; CDR3: CASSPRQGSRVYEQYF
V: TRBV4-1; size: few; D: -; J: TRBJ2-3; DNA: TGCGCCAGCAGCCAAGAAAGGCCCGGAGATACGCAGTATTTT; CDR3: CASSQERPGDTQYF
V: TRBV2; size: once; D: -; J: TRBJ2-7; DNA: TGTGCCAGCAGTTTAAGGGGAATTTGGTCCTACGAGCAGTACTTC; CDR3: CASSLRGIWSYEQYF
V: TRBV7-9; size: -; D: -; J: TRBJ2-1; DNA: TGTGCCAGCAGCTTGTGGAGGGGGCGCGGTAATGAGCAGTTCTTC; CDR3: CASSLWRGRGNEQFF
V: TRBV18; size: -; D: TRBD2; J: TRBJ2-1; DNA: TGTGCCAGCTCACCCCTCGGGGGGATCTCCTACAATGAGCAGTTCTTC; CDR3: CASSPLGGISYNEQFF
V: TRBV6-5; size: -; D: -; J: TRBJ1-1; DNA: TGTGCCAGCAACCTCGGACCGCGAGGGACTGAAGCTTTCTTT; CDR3: CASNLGPRGTEAFF
V: TRBV11-2; size: few; D: TRBD2; J: TRBJ2-5; DNA: TGTGCCAGCAGCTCCCCCCTAGCGGGAGAGGGAGAGACCCAGTACTTC; CDR3: CASSSPLAGEGETQYF
V: TRBV4-3; size: -; D: -; J: TRBJ2-1; DNA: TGCGCCAGCAGTCCCGACCAGGACGCCTACAATGAGCAGTTCTTC; CDR3: CASSPDQDAYNEQFF
V: TRBV9; size: once; D: TRBD1; J: TRBJ1-5; DNA: TGTGCCAGCAGTGAAGGGACAGCGGGGAATCAGCCCCAGCATTTT; CDR3: CASSEGTAGNQPQHF
V: TRBV7-2; size: -; D: -; J: TRBJ2-7; DNA: TGTGCCAGCAGCCGGAGGGGGGTCTCCTCCTACGAGCAGTACTTC; CDR3: CASSRRGVSSYEQYF
V: TRBV27; size: -; D: -; J: TRBJ2-3; DNA: TGTGCCAGCACCCCAGGTGCTTGGGGGACAGATACGCAGTATTTT; CDR3: CASTPGAWGTDTQYF
V: TRBV29-1; size: -; D: TRBD1; J: TRBJ2-1; DNA: TGCAGCGTTGAATCTAGGAGCGGGACAGGGGAGGACAATGAGCAGTTCTTC; CDR3: CSVESRSGTGEDNEQFF
V: TRBV11-1; size: -; D: -; J: TRBJ2-2; DNA: TGTGCCAGCAGCCCTCGGGGCGGATTCTCCTTCACCGGGGAGCTGTTTTTT; CDR3: CASSPRGGFSFTGELFF
V: TRBV28; size: -; D: -; J: TRBJ2-7; DNA: TGTGCCAGCAGTTTGGATCGCTACGAGCAGTACTTC; CDR3: CASSLDRYEQYF
V: TRBV7-2; size: -; D: -; J: TRBJ2-1; DNA: TGTGCCAGCAGCTTGGGACTTTTCTACAATGAGCAGTTCTTC; CDR3: CASSLGLFYNEQFF
V: TRBV2; size: -; D: TRBD1; J: TRBJ1-4; DNA: TGTGCCAGCAGGGAAGACAGGGGGCAGGAAAAACTGTTTTTT; CDR3: CASREDRGQEKLFF
V: TRBV10-1; size: -; D: -; J: TRBJ2-1; DNA: TGCGCCAGCAGTGAGTCCGGGACACTTTACAATGAGCAGTTCTTC; CDR3: CASSESGTLYNEQFF
V: TRBV28; size: few; D: -; J: TRBJ1-2; DNA: TGTGCCAGCAGTTTAACAGGCGCTAACTATGGCTACACCTTC; CDR3: CASSLTGANYGYTF
V: TRBV6-1; size: -; D: -; J: TRBJ1-1; DNA: TGTGCCAGCAGATACGGGGGACATGAAGCTTTCTTT; CDR3: CASRYGGHEAFF
V: TRBV11-2; size: -; D: -; J: TRBJ2-5; DNA: TGTGCCAGCAGCTTACAGTCCCGGCAGACCCAAGAGACCCAGTACTTC; CDR3: CASSLQSRQTQETQYF